This TCR beta chain was observed in a study of early T cells in non-severe SARS-CoV-2 infection. Study-wide context: Sequencing of bulk RNA from unsorted whole blood was done, without chain pairing.

General study findings and limits: Anti-spike CD8 specificities were favored by VDJdb matching, whose results missed private and CD4 specificities.

This CDR3 is built from 16 residues. The germline V gene encodes CDR1 LGHNA and CDR2 YNFKEQ. Trimming left V 1 base short and J 4 bases short, with 16 bases between. Attachment of unique molecular identifiers to individual cDNA molecules was performed. TCRdb recomputed calls from the 5' RACE reads with MiXCR, one row per CDR3 protein. Of more than 25,000 distinct CDR3 sequences listed, about 5% were seen once; the top ten hold approximately 0.87%. This clonotype was recorded many times. Its target is unknown. The genes are TRBV4-2 and TRBJ1-1; D is unresolved. The specimen was whole blood. This sequence was found in an adult who was a healthcare worker with PCR-confirmed SARS-CoV-2 infection or an uninfected control (not recorded which). As DNA, the CDR3 is TGTGCCAGCAGCCAAGCCCTTGCGGGTGGTGGCACTGAAGCTTTCTTT. Translated, it gives CASSQALAGGGTEAFF.